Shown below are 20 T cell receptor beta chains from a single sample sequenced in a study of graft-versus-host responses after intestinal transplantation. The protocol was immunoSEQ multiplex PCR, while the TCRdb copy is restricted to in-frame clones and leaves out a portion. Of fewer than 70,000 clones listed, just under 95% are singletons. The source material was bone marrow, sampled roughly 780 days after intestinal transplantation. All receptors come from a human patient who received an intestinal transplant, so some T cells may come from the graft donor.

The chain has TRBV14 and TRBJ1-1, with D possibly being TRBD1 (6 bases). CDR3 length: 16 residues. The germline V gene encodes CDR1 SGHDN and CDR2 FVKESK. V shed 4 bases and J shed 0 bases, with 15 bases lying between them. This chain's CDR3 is CASSPPLGQLNTEAFF. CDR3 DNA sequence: TGTGCCAGCAGCCCCCCACTCGGACAGTTGAACACTGAAGCTTTCTTT.

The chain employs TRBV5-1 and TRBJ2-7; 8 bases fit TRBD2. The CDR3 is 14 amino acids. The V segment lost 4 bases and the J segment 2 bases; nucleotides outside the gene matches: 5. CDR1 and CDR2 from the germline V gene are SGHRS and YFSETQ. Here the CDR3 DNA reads TGCGCCAGCAGCGACCCGGGACTAGCCTACGAGCAGTACTTC. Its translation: CASSDPGLAYEQYF.

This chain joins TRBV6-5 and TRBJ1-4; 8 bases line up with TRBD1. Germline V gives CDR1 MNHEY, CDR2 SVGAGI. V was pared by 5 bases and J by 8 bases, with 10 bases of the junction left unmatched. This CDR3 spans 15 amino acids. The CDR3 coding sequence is TGTGCCAGCAGTCCGTATCAGGGGGCTCGGGAAAAACTGTTTTTT. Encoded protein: CASSPYQGAREKLFF.

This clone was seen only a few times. The CDR3 nucleotides are TGTGCCAGTATCAATGAGGGCCAAAACACCATATATTTT. It translates to CASINEGQNTIYF. The V call is TRBV19, the J call TRBJ1-3; D call uncertain. V lost 7 bases to trimming and J lost 6 bases, with 13 bases between them. This CDR3 spans 13 amino acids. Germline V CDR1 and CDR2: LNHDA, SQIVND (reference sequence).

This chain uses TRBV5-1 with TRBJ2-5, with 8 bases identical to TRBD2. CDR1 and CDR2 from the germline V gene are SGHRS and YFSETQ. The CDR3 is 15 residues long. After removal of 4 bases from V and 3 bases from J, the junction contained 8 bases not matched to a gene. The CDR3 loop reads CASSASTGGEETQYF. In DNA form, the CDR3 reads TGCGCCAGCAGCGCGTCTACGGGGGGGGAAGAGACCCAGTACTTC.

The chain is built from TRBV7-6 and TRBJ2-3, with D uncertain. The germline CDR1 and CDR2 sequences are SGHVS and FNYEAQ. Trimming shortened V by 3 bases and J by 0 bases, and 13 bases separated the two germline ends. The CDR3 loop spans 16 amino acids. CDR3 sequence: CASSLLPGPSTDTQYF. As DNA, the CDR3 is TGTGCCAGCAGCTTGCTCCCGGGCCCGAGCACAGATACGCAGTATTTT.

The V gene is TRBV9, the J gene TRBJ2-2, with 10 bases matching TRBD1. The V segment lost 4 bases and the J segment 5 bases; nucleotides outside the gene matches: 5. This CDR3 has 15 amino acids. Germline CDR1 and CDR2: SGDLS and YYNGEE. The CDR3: CASSPWDRGTGELFF. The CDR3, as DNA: TGTGCCAGCAGCCCCTGGGACAGGGGAACCGGGGAGCTGTTTTTT.

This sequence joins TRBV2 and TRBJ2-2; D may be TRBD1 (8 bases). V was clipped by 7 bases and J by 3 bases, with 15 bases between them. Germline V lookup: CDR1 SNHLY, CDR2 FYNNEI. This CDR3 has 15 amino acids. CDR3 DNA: TGTGCCAGCAAACGGACAGGGAGGGACACCGGGGAGCTGTTTTTT. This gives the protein CASKRTGRDTGELFF. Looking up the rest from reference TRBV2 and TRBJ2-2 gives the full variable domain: EPEVTQTPSHQVTQMGQEVILRCVPISNHLYFYWYRQILGQKVEFLVSFYNNEISEKSEIFDDQFSVERPDGSNFTLKIRSTKLEDSAMYFCASKRTGRDTGELFFGEGSRLTVL.

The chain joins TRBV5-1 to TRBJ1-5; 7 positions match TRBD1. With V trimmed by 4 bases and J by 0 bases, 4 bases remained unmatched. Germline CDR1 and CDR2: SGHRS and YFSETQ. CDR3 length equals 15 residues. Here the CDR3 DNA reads TGCGCCAGCAGCCGGGGGACAGATAGCAATCAGCCCCAGCATTTT. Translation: CASSRGTDSNQPQHF.

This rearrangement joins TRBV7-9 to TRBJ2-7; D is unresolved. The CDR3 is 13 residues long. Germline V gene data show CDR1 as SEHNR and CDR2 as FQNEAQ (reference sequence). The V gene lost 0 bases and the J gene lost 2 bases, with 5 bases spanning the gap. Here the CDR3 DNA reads TGTGCCAGCAGCTTAGCCCGGACCTACGAGCAGTACTTC. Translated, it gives CASSLARTYEQYF.

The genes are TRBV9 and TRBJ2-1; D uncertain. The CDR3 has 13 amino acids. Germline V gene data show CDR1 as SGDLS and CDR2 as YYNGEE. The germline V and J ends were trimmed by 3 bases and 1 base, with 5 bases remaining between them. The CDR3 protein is CASSGLSYNEQFF. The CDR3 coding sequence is TGTGCCAGCAGCGGACTTTCCTACAATGAGCAGTTCTTC.

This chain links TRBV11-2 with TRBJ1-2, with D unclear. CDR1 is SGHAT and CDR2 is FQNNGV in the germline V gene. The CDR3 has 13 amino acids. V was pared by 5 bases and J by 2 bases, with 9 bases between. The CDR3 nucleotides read TGTGCCAGCAGCCGCGACACCAACTATGGCTACACCTTC. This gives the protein CASSRDTNYGYTF.

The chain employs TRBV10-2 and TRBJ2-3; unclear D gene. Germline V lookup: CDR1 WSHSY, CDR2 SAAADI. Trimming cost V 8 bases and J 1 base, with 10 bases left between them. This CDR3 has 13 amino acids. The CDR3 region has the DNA TGCGCCAGCTATGGTCGGGGCACAGATACGCAGTATTTT. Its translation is CASYGRGTDTQYF.

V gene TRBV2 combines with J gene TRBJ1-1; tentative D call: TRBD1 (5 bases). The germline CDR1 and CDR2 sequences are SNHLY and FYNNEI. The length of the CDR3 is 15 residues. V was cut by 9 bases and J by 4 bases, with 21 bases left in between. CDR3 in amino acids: CASPRPGGLGTEAFF. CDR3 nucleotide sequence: TGTGCCAGTCCCCGCCCGGGGGGTTTGGGCACTGAAGCTTTCTTT.

The CDR3 protein is CASSVVAGVDEQFF. The CDR3 DNA follows: TGTGCCAGCAGCGTAGTAGCGGGAGTTGATGAGCAGTTCTTC. This chain joins TRBV9 and TRBJ2-1; 9 bases align to TRBD2. This CDR3 is built from 14 residues. The trim removed 0 bases at V and 8 bases at J, leaving 3 bases unmatched. Germline values: CDR1 SGDLS, CDR2 YYNGEE.

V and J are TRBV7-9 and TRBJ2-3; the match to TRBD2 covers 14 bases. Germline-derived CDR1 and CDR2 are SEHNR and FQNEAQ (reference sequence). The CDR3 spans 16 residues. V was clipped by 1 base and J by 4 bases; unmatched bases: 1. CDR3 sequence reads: CASSLGLAGGSDTQYF. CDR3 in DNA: TGTGCCAGCAGCTTAGGACTAGCGGGAGGGTCAGATACGCAGTATTTT. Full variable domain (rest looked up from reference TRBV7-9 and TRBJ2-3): DTGVSQNPRHKITKRGQNVTFRCDPISEHNRLYWYRQTLGQGPEFLTYFQNEAQLEKSRLLSDRFSAERPKGSFSTLEIQRTEQGDSAMYLCASSLGLAGGSDTQYFGPGTRLTVL.

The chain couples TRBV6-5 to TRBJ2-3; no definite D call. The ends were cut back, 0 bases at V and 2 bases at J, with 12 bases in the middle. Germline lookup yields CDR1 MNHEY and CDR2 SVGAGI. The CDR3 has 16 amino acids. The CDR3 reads CASSYSWGYLTDTQYF. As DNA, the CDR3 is TGTGCCAGCAGTTACTCGTGGGGATACCTCACAGATACGCAGTATTTT.

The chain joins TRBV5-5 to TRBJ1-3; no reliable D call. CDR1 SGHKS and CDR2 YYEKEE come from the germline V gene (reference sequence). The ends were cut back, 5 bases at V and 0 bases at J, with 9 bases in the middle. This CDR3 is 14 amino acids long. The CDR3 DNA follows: TGTGCCAGCAGTTTTTCACACTCTGGAAACACCATATATTTT. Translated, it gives CASSFSHSGNTIYF.

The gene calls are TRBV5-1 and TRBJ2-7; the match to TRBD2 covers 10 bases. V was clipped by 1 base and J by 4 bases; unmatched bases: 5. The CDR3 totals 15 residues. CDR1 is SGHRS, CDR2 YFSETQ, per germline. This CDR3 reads CASSLLAGVVYEQYF. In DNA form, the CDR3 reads TGCGCCAGCAGCTTGCTAGCGGGAGTCGTATACGAGCAGTACTTC.

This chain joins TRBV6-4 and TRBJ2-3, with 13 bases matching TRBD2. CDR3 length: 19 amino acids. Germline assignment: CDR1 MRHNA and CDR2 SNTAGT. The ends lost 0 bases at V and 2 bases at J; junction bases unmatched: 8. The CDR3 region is CASSDSAGTSGEHTDTQYF. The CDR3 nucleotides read TGTGCCAGCAGTGACTCCGCTGGGACTAGCGGGGAGCACACAGATACGCAGTATTTT.